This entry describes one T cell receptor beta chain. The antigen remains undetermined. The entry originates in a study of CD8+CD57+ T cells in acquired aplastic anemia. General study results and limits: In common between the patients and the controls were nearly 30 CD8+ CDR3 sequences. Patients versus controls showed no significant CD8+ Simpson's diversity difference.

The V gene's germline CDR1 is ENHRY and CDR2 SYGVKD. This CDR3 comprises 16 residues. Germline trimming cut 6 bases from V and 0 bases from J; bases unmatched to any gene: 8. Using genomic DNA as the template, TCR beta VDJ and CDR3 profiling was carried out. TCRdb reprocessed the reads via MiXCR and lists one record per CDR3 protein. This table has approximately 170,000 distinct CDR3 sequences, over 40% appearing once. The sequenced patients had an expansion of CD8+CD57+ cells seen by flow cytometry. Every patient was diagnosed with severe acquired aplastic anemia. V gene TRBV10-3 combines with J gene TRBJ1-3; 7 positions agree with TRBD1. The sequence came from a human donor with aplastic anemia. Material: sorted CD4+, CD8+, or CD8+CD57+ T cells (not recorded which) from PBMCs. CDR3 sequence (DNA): TGTGCCATCAGCAGGGGGGGGACAGTCTCTGGAAACACCATATATTTT. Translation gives CAISRGGTVSGNTIYF.